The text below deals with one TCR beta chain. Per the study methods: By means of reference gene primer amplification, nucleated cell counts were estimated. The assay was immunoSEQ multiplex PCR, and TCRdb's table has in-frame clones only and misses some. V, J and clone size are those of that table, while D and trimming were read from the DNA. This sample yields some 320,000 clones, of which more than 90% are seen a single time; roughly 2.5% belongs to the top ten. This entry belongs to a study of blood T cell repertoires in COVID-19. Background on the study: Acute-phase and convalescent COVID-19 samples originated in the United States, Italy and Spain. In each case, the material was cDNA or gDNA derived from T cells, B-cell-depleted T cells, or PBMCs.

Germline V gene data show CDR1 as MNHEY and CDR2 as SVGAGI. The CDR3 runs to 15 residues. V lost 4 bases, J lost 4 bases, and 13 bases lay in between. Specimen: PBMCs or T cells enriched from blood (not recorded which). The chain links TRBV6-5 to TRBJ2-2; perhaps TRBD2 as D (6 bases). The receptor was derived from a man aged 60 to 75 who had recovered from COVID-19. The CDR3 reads CASSSATRLTGELFF. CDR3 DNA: TGTGCCAGCAGTTCCGCGACTAGACTCACCGGGGAGCTGTTTTTT.